The count of the clone carrying this TCR beta chain is one. The V end lost 5 bases, the J end lost 2 bases, and 14 bases lay between the germline ends. CDR1 SGHNT and CDR2 YENEEA come from the germline V gene. The length of the CDR3 is 15 residues. The data belong to a study of control samples from healthy donors and cancer patients. The method was immunoSEQ multiplex PCR; TCRdb's version includes in-frame clones alone and lacks a portion of them. The table lists approximately 140,000 clones, about 90% of them singletons. The chain employs TRBV11-3 and TRBJ2-3; the D gene is possibly TRBD1 (7 bases). This clonotype was obtained from a man in his late teens or twenties in good health. Source material: blood. The CDR3 coding sequence is TGTGCCAGCAGCCCCCAGGGGGGTCTCACAGATACGCAGTATTTT. Translation gives CASSPQGGLTDTQYF.